A single sample is the source of the 18 T cell receptor beta chains below, sequenced in a study of patients and donors after allogeneic stem cell transplantation (TCRdb year 2020). The library was built by means of RT-PCR. Sequencing instrument: NextSeq 550. Starting from the raw public reads, TCRdb applied fastp trimming at Q25, assembled clones with MiXCR and retained in-frame beta chains. Each entry merges the rows of one CDR3 protein and shows their most common DNA and genes. For this sample the table gives roughly 250,000 distinct CDR3 sequences, of which 12% to 15% were detected only once. The ten largest clones add up to around 10% of the sample. Material for sequencing was blood, either unsorted or a sorted T cell fraction (not recorded which). The receptors shown here come from a human donor who was either an allogeneic HSCT recipient or a stem cell or donor lymphocyte infusion donor (not recorded which). It is not recorded whose cells these are; they may come from a transplant donor.

This sequence joins TRBV12-3 or TRBV12-4 and TRBJ2-2; 14 bases match TRBD2. V trimming: 3 bases; J trimming: 6 bases; junction bases outside the gene matches: 3. This CDR3 is built from 16 residues. This CDR3 reads CASSFRTSGGSGELFF. As DNA, the CDR3 is TGTGCCAGCAGTTTCCGGACTAGCGGGGGGTCCGGGGAGCTGTTTTTT.

This clonotype was detected only a few times. The V gene is TRBV7-3, the J gene TRBJ2-1; perhaps TRBD1 as D (7 bases). The CDR3 totals 14 residues. The germline V gene has CDR1 SGHTA and CDR2 FQGTGA. The V and J ends lost 3 bases and 8 bases respectively, with 14 bases between them. The CDR3 protein is CASSFLGQRDEQFF. CDR3 nucleotide sequence: TGTGCCAGCAGCTTTTTGGGACAGCGGGATGAGCAGTTCTTC.

This chain joins TRBV7-9 and TRBJ2-1; 8 bases line up with TRBD2. V shed 1 base and J 5 bases; nucleotides not matched to a gene: 7. Per germline, CDR1 SEHNR and CDR2 FQNEAQ (reference sequence). The CDR3 totals 16 residues. The CDR3 coding sequence is TGTGCCAGCAGCTTAGTTGTCGGGAGGGCAAACAATGAGCAGTTCTTC. It yields the protein CASSLVVGRANNEQFF.

At least ten counts were recorded for this clonotype. V usage is TRBV5-1 and J usage is TRBJ2-2; D ambiguous. Trimming shortened V by 4 bases and J by 5 bases, and 12 bases separated the two germline ends. Germline CDR1 reads SGHRS; CDR2 reads YFSETQ. CDR3 length equals 14 residues. CDR3 sequence (DNA): TGCGCCAGCAGCATGACTGCCAAGACCGGGGAGCTGTTTTTT. Translation gives CASSMTAKTGELFF.

This chain joins TRBV15 and TRBJ2-7; 10 nucleotides match TRBD1. From germline, CDR1 is LNHNV and CDR2 YYDKDF (reference sequence). This CDR3 has 19 residues. Germline trimming cut 0 bases from V and 5 bases from J; bases unmatched to any gene: 16. The CDR3 protein is CATSRDLSLGRDRGDEQYF. The CDR3, as DNA: TGTGCCACCAGCAGAGATCTTAGCTTGGGCCGGGACAGGGGCGACGAGCAGTACTTC. Together with reference TRBV15 and TRBJ2-7, the CDR3 gives the full variable domain: DAMVIQNPRYQVTQFGKPVTLSCSQTLNHNVMYWYQQKSSQAPKLLFHYYDKDFNNEADTPDNFQSRRPNTSFCFLDIRSPGLGDTAMYLCATSRDLSLGRDRGDEQYFGPGTRLTVT.

This clonotype turned up a few times. This chain uses TRBV12-3 or TRBV12-4 with TRBJ1-2; D gene ambiguous. Trimming pared 2 bases from V and 0 bases from J, leaving 22 bases between. CDR3 size: 19 residues. CDR3 bases: TGTGCCAGCAGTTTACAATTTCGTTTTGGAAGCGTCGCTAACTATGGCTACACCTTC. Protein: CASSLQFRFGSVANYGYTF.

This clonotype has a handful of counts. The CDR3 DNA is TGTGCCAGCAGTGCCGAATTCGGTGGACCGGGACAGCGCTCTGGAAACACCATATATTTT. This translates into CASSAEFGGPGQRSGNTIYF. V usage is TRBV12-3 or TRBV12-4 and J usage is TRBJ1-3; 7 bases agree with TRBD1. The CDR3 is made up of 20 amino acids. With 5 bases clipped from V and 0 bases from J, the junction kept 19 bases outside the gene matches.

This chain connects TRBV5-1 to TRBJ1-2; possibly TRBD1 for D (5 bases). Germline V gene data show CDR1 as SGHRS and CDR2 as YFSETQ. V lost 0 bases and J 14 bases, leaving 11 bases between the germline ends. The CDR3 covers 11 residues. CDR3 sequence reads: CASSLGGAPTF. CDR3 in DNA: TGCGCCAGCAGCTTGGGAGGGGCCCCAACCTTC.

This rearrangement joins TRBV14 to TRBJ2-7; D remains ambiguous. The CDR3 is made up of 14 amino acids. V lost 5 bases and J lost 2, with 13 bases in between. From germline, CDR1 is SGHDN and CDR2 FVKESK. The CDR3 nucleotides read TGTGCCAGCAGCGCCGGAGCGTACCCCTACGAGCAGTACTTC. This sequence encodes CASSAGAYPYEQYF.

This clonotype was seen ten or more times. The rearrangement links TRBV5-1 to TRBJ2-2, with D uncertain. Between the trimmed V and J ends, which lost 0 bases and 2 bases, there was a span of 5 bases. Looked up from germline, CDR1 is SGHRS and CDR2 is YFSETQ. The CDR3 totals 14 residues. In nucleotides, the CDR3 is TGCGCCAGCAGCTTGGGGGTAAACACCGGGGAGCTGTTTTTT. It translates to CASSLGVNTGELFF.

The genes are TRBV2 and TRBJ1-5, with 9 bases identical to TRBD1. This CDR3 region has 17 residues. Trimming at V came to 2 bases and at J to 1 base, leaving 6 bases not matched to a gene. Germline CDR1 reads SNHLY; CDR2 reads FYNNEI. Written as DNA, the CDR3 is TGTGCCAGCAGTGAACTGACAGGGGGATTGAGCAATCAGCCCCAGCATTTT. Amino acid sequence: CASSELTGGLSNQPQHF.

J is TRBJ2-1 and V is TRBV20-1; either TRBD1 or TRBD2 may fit D (6 bases each). With 4 bases removed from V and 6 bases from J, the gap between germline ends came to 19 bases. The CDR3 consists of 15 residues. Germline V gene data show CDR1 as DFQATT and CDR2 as SNEGSKA (reference sequence). This chain's CDR3 is CSANAGTRLGNEQFF. The DNA for the CDR3 is TGCAGTGCTAACGCGGGGACAAGGCTCGGCAATGAGCAGTTCTTC.

In this sample, this clonotype turned up a few times. The V and J genes are TRBV11-1 and TRBJ2-3; TRBD2 agrees at 11 bases. CDR3 length: 18 amino acids. J gave up 4 bases and V 2 bases, and 11 bases lay outside the gene matches. Germline CDR1 SGHAT, CDR2 FQDESV (reference sequence). This CDR3 reads CASSLLLAGVRDSDTQYF. DNA for the CDR3: TGTGCCAGCAGCTTATTACTAGCGGGAGTCCGTGATTCAGATACGCAGTATTTT.

The rearrangement links TRBV20-1 to TRBJ2-1, with D tentatively TRBD2 (6 bases). The CDR3 is 12 residues long. V shed 7 bases and J shed 3 bases, with 10 bases lying between them. The germline V gene encodes CDR1 DFQATT and CDR2 SNEGSKA (reference sequence). CDR3 coding DNA: TGCAGTGTGGGCGGGATCTACAATGAGCAGTTCTTC. It encodes CSVGGIYNEQFF.

The chain employs TRBV20-1 and TRBJ1-5; a weak D match, TRBD1 (6 bases). In germline, CDR1 is DFQATT, CDR2 SNEGSKA (reference sequence). CDR3 size: 13 residues. Trimming removed 6 bases at V and 3 bases at J, with 12 bases between. In DNA, the CDR3 is TGCAGTGCAATGGACAGAAACAATCAGCCCCAGCATTTT. Translated: CSAMDRNNQPQHF.

This clonotype was counted ten times or more. V and J are TRBV29-1 and TRBJ2-7; a possible D gene is TRBD1 (6 bases). V lost 2 bases and J 5 bases, leaving 19 bases between the germline ends. Germline V CDR1 and CDR2: SQVTM, ANQGSEA. This CDR3 comprises 15 residues. The CDR3 here is CSVEPSTGGFDEQYF. Written as DNA, the CDR3 is TGCAGCGTTGAACCGTCGACAGGAGGTTTCGACGAGCAGTACTTC.

This clonotype was counted a few times. The chain recombines TRBV11-2 with TRBJ2-7, with 10 bases that match TRBD2. The CDR3 loop spans 15 amino acids. Germline CDR1 and CDR2: SGHAT and FQNNGV. Losses at the gene ends were 1 base for V and 5 bases for J; bases not matched to a gene: 5. CDR3 bases: TGTGCCAGCAGCTTAGGCGCTAGCGGGAGCCACGAGCAGTACTTC. This gives the protein CASSLGASGSHEQYF.

The V gene is TRBV30, the J gene TRBJ2-7; 8 bases map to TRBD2. CDR1 and CDR2 from the germline V gene are GTSNPN and SVGIG (reference sequence). This CDR3 comprises 15 residues. The ends lost 0 bases at V and 6 bases at J; junction bases unmatched: 10. The CDR3 coding sequence is TGTGCCTGGAGTGTCGGGGGAGCGGCGGGGGGCGAGCAGTACTTC. Translating it yields CAWSVGGAAGGEQYF.